These 10 T cell receptor beta chains were sequenced from one sample in a study of blood T cells in healthy people across ages. A J-beta primer mix and a sample-barcoded 5' primer were used in a second PCR of about 6 to 12 cycles. TCRdb reprocessed the 5' RACE reads with MiXCR, giving one entry per CDR3 protein. This table holds about 1.1 million distinct CDR3 sequences, under 40% found once. The specimen sequenced was blood. These TCRs come from a man between 18 and 29 years old in good health.

Here the CDR3 reads CSASDGNRGETQYF. The CDR3 nucleotides read TGCAGTGCTAGTGACGGGAACCGCGGAGAGACCCAGTACTTC. The gene calls are TRBV20-1 and TRBJ2-7; D may be TRBD2 (5 bases). The DNA matches TRBJ2-5 better at its end, which makes the J call doubtful. Germline CDR1 reads DFQATT; CDR2 reads SNEGSKA (reference sequence). This CDR3 has 14 amino acids.

This sequence joins TRBV29-1 and TRBJ2-4, with D perhaps TRBD2 (6 bases). The V and J ends lost 4 bases and 6 bases respectively, with 16 bases between them. The germline V gene encodes CDR1 SQVTM and CDR2 ANQGSEA. The CDR3 totals 14 residues. CDR3 loop: CSVVGGVERNIQYF. The CDR3 DNA reads TGCAGCGTTGTCGGCGGGGTTGAGCGAAACATTCAGTACTTC.

Only a few counts were recorded for this clonotype. The chain uses TRBV7-3 and TRBJ1-1; D is possibly TRBD1 (5 bases). In germline, CDR1 is SGHTA, CDR2 FQGTGA. This CDR3 is 15 amino acids long. V shed 2 bases and J shed 6 bases, with 16 bases lying between them. In nucleotides, the CDR3 is TGTGCCAGCAGCTTAGACGGGGGGAGAAACGCTGAAGCTTTCTTT. Amino acid sequence: CASSLDGGRNAEAFF.

CDR3 region: CSARAQGGEQFF. The CDR3 DNA reads TGCAGTGCTAGAGCCCAGGGGGGTGAGCAGTTCTTC. The chain has TRBV20-1 and TRBJ2-1, with D maybe TRBD1 (7 bases). V gave up 1 base and J gave up 9 bases, with 10 bases separating them. CDR1 and CDR2 from the germline V gene are DFQATT and SNEGSKA (reference sequence). The CDR3 consists of 12 residues.

This clonotype has more than one count but fewer than ten. The V call is TRBV30, the J call TRBJ2-3, with D tentatively TRBD1 or TRBD2 (5 bases each). Germline V lookup: CDR1 GTSNPN, CDR2 SVGIG (reference sequence). There are 15 residues in the CDR3. V was shortened by 5 bases and J by 0 bases, with 15 bases between the two germline ends. CDR3 in DNA: TGTGCCTGGGCACCCGGGACGGGTAGCACAGATACGCAGTATTTT. Amino acid sequence: CAWAPGTGSTDTQYF.

This chain links TRBV6-1 with TRBJ1-1, with D maybe TRBD1 (5 bases). CDR3 length equals 18 residues. V gave up 3 bases and J gave up 1 base, with 21 bases separating them. Germline-derived CDR1 and CDR2 are MNHNS and SASEGT. DNA of the CDR3: TGTGCCAGCAGTGACCCCCGGGGGAGGGCGGCTGAGAACACTGAAGCTTTCTTT. This gives the protein CASSDPRGRAAENTEAFF.

This clonotype was found a few times. This chain joins TRBV10-3 and TRBJ1-2, with D maybe TRBD1 (6 bases). The CDR3 is 16 amino acids. V dropped 0 bases and J dropped 7 bases, with 18 bases sitting between them. CDR1 is ENHRY, CDR2 SYGVKD, per germline. The CDR3 loop reads CAISESQQGRIGGYTF. CDR3 nucleotides: TGTGCCATCAGTGAGTCTCAGCAGGGGAGGATCGGTGGCTACACCTTC.

This clonotype was counted only a few times. The chain is built from TRBV6-6 and TRBJ1-4; D remains ambiguous. Deletions cut 5 bases from V and 7 bases from J, with 8 bases between. The CDR3 extends over 12 amino acids. CDR1 MNHNY and CDR2 SVGAGI come from the germline V gene (reference sequence). The CDR3 DNA is TGTGCCAGCAGTGCGGGCCCTGAAAAACTGTTTTTT. As protein: CASSAGPEKLFF.

V gene TRBV20-1 combines with J gene TRBJ1-4, with a tentative D call TRBD1 (5 bases). CDR1 is DFQATT and CDR2 is SNEGSKA in the germline V gene (reference sequence). The CDR3 spans 19 residues. V lost 1 base, J lost 1 base, and 22 bases lay in between. CDR3 amino acids: CSARGLRPRGVGTNEKLFF. The CDR3 region has the DNA TGCAGTGCTAGAGGACTTAGACCGAGAGGGGTGGGAACTAATGAAAAACTGTTTTTT.

There are a few counts of this clonotype. The chain combines TRBV4-3 with TRBJ2-3; TRBD2 agrees at 12 bases. This CDR3 region has 19 residues. J lost 0 bases, V lost 1 base, and 8 bases had no gene match. Germline CDR1 reads LGHNA; CDR2 reads YSLEER. The CDR3 DNA is TGCGCCAGCAGCCAAGGTGCAACTAGCGGGGGGCCTAGCACAGATACGCAGTATTTT. It codes for CASSQGATSGGPSTDTQYF.